Listed below are T cell receptor beta chains from one sample, sequenced in a study of lymphopenia after photon versus proton radiotherapy. Produced via immunoSEQ multiplex PCR; TCRdb's table is partial and in-frame only. The sample lists roughly 40,000 clones, about 86% seen once, with 10% in the top ten. The specimen comprised peripheral blood, sampled from a patient treated with proton-based radiotherapy. The receptors come from a woman in her 70s with pancreatic cancer. Some clones in this sample may be carry-over from other donors' samples. The CDR3 runs from the conserved cysteine through the conserved F or W. The order of the fields is clone size, CDR3 length, V gene, J gene, CDR3 protein. Clone sizes are given selectively: once, few, many, or a class where the clone is expanded.

-	15	TRBV2	TRBJ2-5	CASRETSGSRETQYF
-	20	TRBV4-2	TRBJ2-7	CASSHQSYSGRALGSYEQYF
-	12	TRBV7-2	TRBJ1-2	CASSLPNYGYTF
-	12	TRBV29-1	TRBJ1-2	CSIGQGHYGYTF
few	16	TRBV7-8	TRBJ1-3	CASSLGSPSSGNTIYF
-	13	TRBV28	TRBJ1-2	CASSSPFAFGYTF
medium-sized	13	TRBV29-1	TRBJ1-3	CSVDSGAGNTIYF
-	14	TRBV7-8	TRBJ2-7	CASSDRTGVYEQYF
-	12	TRBV5-6	TRBJ2-5	CASSRLQETQYF
-	15	TRBV6-5	TRBJ1-1	CASSYSNYMNTEAFF
-	13	TRBV29-1	TRBJ1-5	CSVRTGIDQPQHF
-	14	TRBV6-6	TRBJ2-7	CASSRDRSSYEQYF
-	11	TRBV6-5	TRBJ1-1	CASSYRREAFF
-	16	TRBV5-1	TRBJ2-3	CASGNTGAGGTDTQYF
-	14	TRBV28	TRBJ1-5	CASRGSLSNQPQHF
-	13	TRBV7-9	TRBJ1-5	CASSPDSNQPQHF
-	13	TRBV6-6	TRBJ1-1	CASSSDVNAEAFF
-	14	TRBV6-1	TRBJ1-5	CASSAGQVNQPQHF
-	14	TRBV28	TRBJ2-1	CASATSGRVNEQFF
-	12	TRBV7-2	TRBJ2-7	CASSLPGYEQYF
-	11	TRBV20-1	TRBJ2-3	CSAQFTDTQYF
once	17	TRBV2	TRBJ1-3	CASRGGFAGASGNTIYF
-	13	TRBV4-2	TRBJ2-3	CASSHSSGDTQYF
-	14	TRBV6-5	TRBJ1-6	CASSFSVPAVTLHF
-	13	TRBV28	TRBJ1-2	CASSLWGEDGYTF
-	15	TRBV4-1	TRBJ1-2	CASSQGGQINYGYTF
-	13	TRBV30	TRBJ2-6	CAWARTGANVLTF
once	13	TRBV5-4	TRBJ1-5	CASSADSNQPQHF
few	13	TRBV11-1	TRBJ1-1	CASSSQPRTEAFF
-	13	TRBV7-6	TRBJ2-3	CASSLGWADTQYF
-	14	TRBV10-3	TRBJ2-6	CATQSQAGANVLTF
-	12	TRBV19	TRBJ2-5	CASSYRGETQYF
once	16	TRBV5-1	TRBJ2-2	CASSPKTSGNTGELFF
-	14	TRBV5-4	TRBJ1-3	CASSRDGQSERTYF
-	14	TRBV5-6	TRBJ1-5	CASSFGQGDQPQHF
-	14	TRBV5-1	TRBJ1-1	CASSSGHEGTEAFF
-	14	TRBV4-1	TRBJ1-5	CASSQVGDGQPQHF
-	14	TRBV4-3	TRBJ2-4	CASSQEWAGNIQYF
-	13	TRBV7-9	TRBJ1-1	CASSLAGDTEAFF
few	12	TRBV27	TRBJ2-3	CASSSSGNTQYF
-	12	TRBV11-2	TRBJ2-7	CASRNQGSEQYF
-	15	TRBV2	TRBJ2-3	CASIGTSGRTDTQYF
once	16	TRBV7-9	-	CASSLLRGLGSYEQYF
once	13	TRBV6-5	TRBJ2-2	CAAHGGRTGELFF
-	15	TRBV19	TRBJ2-7	CASSATSGPSYEQYF
-	16	TRBV5-4	TRBJ2-3	CASSSAGTANTVLQYF
-	13	TRBV4-1	TRBJ1-2	CASSPQERLFHTF
-	15	TRBV5-1	TRBJ1-2	CASSLAEQAPYGYTF
-	16	TRBV5-1	TRBJ1-1	CASSGTGRLGGAEAFF